This T cell receptor (beta chain) was retrieved from a study of shared clonotypes between healthy human individuals. Study results and caveats: Large depth notwithstanding, sorted-subset sequencing proved incomplete by rarefaction.

The donors, healthy adults who were HIV-negative, had experienced no recent acute infections or vaccinations. The data were produced by immunoSEQ multiplex PCR, yet TCRdb's version contains in-frame clones alone and is incomplete. Of some 1.5 million clones listed, around 98% were seen once; the top ten hold less than 0.55%. With respect to this clone: Its target is not known.

This CDR3 has 13 residues. In germline, CDR1 is MNHEY, CDR2 SVGAGI. V gave up 11 bases and J gave up 2 bases, with 12 bases separating them. This TCR came from a man aged 30 to 39 in good health. V is TRBV6-5 and J is TRBJ2-2; a weak D match, TRBD1 (6 bases). Sequencing was done on a sample of naive CD4+ T cells sorted from blood. Documented subset: CD45RA+ positively selected. The CDR3: CASRDINTGELFF. CDR3 DNA: TGTGCCTCAAGGGACATAAACACCGGGGAGCTGTTTTTT.